These 26 T cell receptor beta chains were sequenced from one sample in a study of identical twins. Using its own MiXCR run on the 5' RACE reads, TCRdb lists one record per CDR3 protein. The top ten clones hold around 1.6% of a sample with under 1 million distinct CDR3 sequences, over 9% of them seen once. The same data also contributed to another study, on yellow fever vaccine responses in identical twins.

Source material: PBMCs. The receptors were gathered from a woman between 18 and 29 years old in good health.

This clonotype was detected a few times. The V and J genes are TRBV14 and TRBJ2-1; 7 bases are shared with TRBD2. CDR1 and CDR2 from the germline V gene are SGHDN and FVKESK. Losses at the gene ends were 4 bases for V and 4 bases for J; bases not matched to a gene: 7. CDR3 size: 15 residues. Here the CDR3 reads CASSPWEGRYNEQFF. CDR3 bases: TGTGCCAGCAGCCCCTGGGAGGGGAGATACAATGAGCAGTTCTTC.

The sample holds a few counts of this clonotype. The chain combines TRBV5-8 with TRBJ2-5; 10 bases map to TRBD1. J was trimmed by 7 bases and V by 0 bases; bases with no gene match: 6. The length of the CDR3 is 15 residues. Germline V CDR1 and CDR2: SGHTS, YDEGEE. CDR3 nucleotides: TGTGCCAGCAGCTTGGGCCCGGGACAGGGGAGGACCCAGTACTTC. This translates into CASSLGPGQGRTQYF. The full variable domain, with the rest looked up from reference TRBV5-8 and TRBJ2-5, is EAGVTQSPTHLIKTRGQQATLRCSPISGHTSVYWYQQALGLGLQFLLWYDEGEERNRGNFPPRFSGRQFPNYSSELNVNALELEDSALYLCASSLGPGQGRTQYFGPGTRLLVL.

J is TRBJ2-3 and V is TRBV10-3; D is unclear. Looked up from germline, CDR1 is ENHRY and CDR2 is SYGVKD. The CDR3 is made up of 14 amino acids. V was pared by 2 bases and J by 4 bases, with 10 bases between. CDR3 protein: CAISEGQVPDTQYF. CDR3 nucleotides: TGTGCCATCAGTGAGGGGCAGGTCCCAGATACGCAGTATTTT.

This clonotype was picked up a small number of times. The gene calls are TRBV18 and TRBJ1-2; weak D call: TRBD1 (6 bases). Germline V gene lookup returns CDR1 KGHSH and CDR2 LQKENI. CDR3 length: 13 residues. V shed 2 bases and J shed 5 bases, with 9 bases lying between them. CDR3 in amino acids: CASSPSGAYGYTF. The CDR3 nucleotides read TGTGCCAGCTCACCATCGGGGGCGTATGGCTACACCTTC.

This clonotype occurred a few times. The V gene is TRBV5-1, the J gene TRBJ1-1; D is ambiguous. Germline lookup yields CDR1 SGHRS and CDR2 YFSETQ. This CDR3 has 15 amino acids. V lost 4 bases to trimming and J lost 1 base, with 14 bases between them. CDR3 DNA sequence: TGCGCCAGCAGCCCCCGACAAGTGAGGAACACTGAAGCTTTCTTT. It yields the protein CASSPRQVRNTEAFF.

The chain joins TRBV3-1 to TRBJ1-3, with TRBD1 as a possible D gene (5 bases). There are 13 residues in the CDR3. The ends were cut back, 8 bases at V and 0 bases at J, with 8 bases in the middle. Germline V CDR1 and CDR2: LGHDT, YNNKEL (reference sequence). DNA for the CDR3: TGTGCCAGCGGACAAGACTCTGGAAACACCATATATTTT. Translated: CASGQDSGNTIYF.

This chain connects TRBV20-1 to TRBJ1-2; 7 positions match TRBD1. The CDR3 is 14 residues long. Germline V gene sequence: CDR1 DFQATT, CDR2 SNEGSKA (reference sequence). V trimming: 5 bases; J trimming: 8 bases; junction bases outside the gene matches: 14. DNA of the CDR3: TGCAGTGCTGATTCGACAGGGCACGGGAACGGCTACACCTTC. Protein product: CSADSTGHGNGYTF.

The V call is TRBV15, the J call TRBJ2-5; 12 bases fit TRBD2. V trimming: 1 base; J trimming: 6 bases; junction bases outside the gene matches: 6. The CDR3 runs to 16 residues. The V gene's germline CDR1 is LNHNV and CDR2 YYDKDF (reference sequence). CDR3 residues: CATSRVASGGAKTQYF. In DNA, the CDR3 is TGTGCCACCAGCAGAGTGGCTAGCGGGGGGGCAAAGACCCAGTACTTC.

This chain links TRBV6-5 with TRBJ2-3; D unresolved. The germline V gene encodes CDR1 MNHEY and CDR2 SVGAGI. V was cut by 4 bases and J by 4 bases, with 15 bases left in between. CDR3 length: 15 residues. CDR3 loop: CASSFRAGVSDTQYF. The CDR3 coding sequence is TGTGCCAGCAGTTTTCGGGCCGGAGTTTCAGATACGCAGTATTTT.

This chain connects TRBV27 to TRBJ2-6, with D perhaps given as TRBD1 or TRBD2 (5 bases each). Trimming cost V 4 bases and J 6 bases, with 13 bases left between them. CDR1 is MNHEY and CDR2 is SMNVEV in the germline V gene (reference sequence). The CDR3 has 15 amino acids. CDR3 sequence reads: CASSSRDRSANVLTF. CDR3 in DNA: TGTGCCAGCAGTTCCCGGGACCGCTCGGCCAACGTCCTGACTTTC.

V usage is TRBV24-1 and J usage is TRBJ2-1; TRBD1 matches at 9 bases. V dropped 3 bases and J dropped 6; count of bases not matched to a gene: 8. Germline loops: CDR1 KGHDR, CDR2 SFDVKD. CDR3 length: 16 residues. The CDR3: CATSDIRDRAFNEQFF. DNA of the CDR3: TGTGCCACCAGTGATATCCGGGACAGGGCTTTCAATGAGCAGTTCTTC.

This clonotype was counted only a few times. V usage is TRBV20-1 and J usage is TRBJ2-5; 9 nucleotides match TRBD2. There are 16 residues in the CDR3. The V gene's germline CDR1 is DFQATT and CDR2 SNEGSKA (reference sequence). J lost 0 bases, V lost 4 bases, and 9 bases had no gene match. CDR3 amino acids: CSAKAGGLPYQETQYF. Here the CDR3 DNA reads TGCAGTGCTAAGGCGGGGGGGCTCCCATACCAAGAGACCCAGTACTTC.

This clonotype has only a few counts. J is TRBJ2-2 and V is TRBV12-3 or TRBV12-4; D is undetermined. This CDR3 is 12 amino acids long. The ends were cut back, 8 bases at V and 0 bases at J, with 4 bases in the middle. The CDR3 sequence: CASVPNTGELFF. The DNA of the CDR3 is TGTGCCAGCGTACCGAACACCGGGGAGCTGTTTTTT.

A few counts support this clonotype. The chain is built from TRBV7-9 and TRBJ2-1, with 11 bases lining up with TRBD2. The germline V gene encodes CDR1 SEHNR and CDR2 FQNEAQ (reference sequence). The CDR3 is 16 amino acids. The V segment lost 0 bases and the J segment 6 bases; nucleotides outside the gene matches: 4. CDR3: CASSLALAGVVNEQFF. DNA of the CDR3: TGTGCCAGCAGCTTAGCACTAGCGGGAGTCGTCAATGAGCAGTTCTTC.

This clonotype was observed many times. The V call is TRBV12-3 or TRBV12-4, the J call TRBJ2-1; 10 bases map to TRBD2. The CDR3 totals 15 residues. V lost 5 bases to trimming and J lost 6 bases; unmatched junction nucleotides: 7. CDR3 in amino acids: CASSPSGGAFNEQFF. The CDR3 DNA sequence: TGTGCCAGCAGTCCGAGCGGGGGGGCTTTCAATGAGCAGTTCTTC.

This clonotype was observed a handful of times. CDR3 loop: CASSLVPPGGGHTEAFF. The CDR3 DNA reads as TGCGCCAGCAGCTTGGTCCCCCCCGGAGGGGGACACACTGAAGCTTTCTTT. The rearrangement joins TRBV5-1 to TRBJ1-1; D might be TRBD1 (6 bases). The CDR3 has 17 amino acids. CDR1 is SGHRS, CDR2 YFSETQ, per germline. The germline V and J ends were trimmed by 0 bases and 3 bases, with 18 bases remaining between them.

This chain uses TRBV4-2 with TRBJ2-1; perhaps D is TRBD1 or TRBD2 (7 bases each). The V gene's germline CDR1 is LGHNA and CDR2 YNFKEQ. CDR3 length: 18 amino acids. Trimming took 2 bases from V and 7 from J, leaving 24 bases between them. The CDR3 spells CASSQNPIRGGAGNEQFF. The CDR3 bases are TGTGCCAGCAGCCAAAATCCTATCAGGGGGGGGGCCGGGAATGAGCAGTTCTTC.

This clonotype was observed a handful of times. The V call is TRBV15, the J call TRBJ2-7, with TRBD1 matching 11 bases. The CDR3 consists of 17 residues. The germline gives CDR1 LNHNV, CDR2 YYDKDF (reference sequence). Losses at the gene ends were 1 base for V and 2 bases for J; bases not matched to a gene: 7. The CDR3 sequence is CATSRGTPGQGAYEQYV. DNA for the CDR3: TGTGCCACCAGCAGAGGGACCCCGGGACAGGGGGCCTACGAGCAGTACGTC.

This clonotype was recorded a few times. J is TRBJ1-6 and V is TRBV9; D is undetermined. V lost 0 bases and J lost 8, with 12 bases in between. This CDR3 has 15 residues. Germline CDR1 and CDR2: SGDLS and YYNGEE. As DNA, the CDR3 is TGTGCCAGCAGCGTAGACAGACCCGAGGATTCACCCCTCCACTTT. This sequence encodes CASSVDRPEDSPLHF.

This rearrangement joins TRBV19 to TRBJ2-3; TRBD2 matches 7 bases. Germline CDR1 is LNHDA and CDR2 is SQIVND (reference sequence). V lost 4 bases to trimming and J lost 3 bases; unmatched junction nucleotides: 10. The CDR3 spans 16 residues. In DNA, the CDR3 is TGTGCCAGTAGTACCTATCTAGCGGACAAAACAGATACGCAGTATTTT. Its protein is CASSTYLADKTDTQYF.

This clonotype was counted ten times or more. The V call is TRBV28, the J call TRBJ2-1; 7 bases line up with TRBD1. The CDR3 totals 14 residues. After removal of 8 bases from V and 6 bases from J, the junction contained 10 bases not matched to a gene. The germline V gene has CDR1 MDHEN and CDR2 SYDVKM. The CDR3 DNA is TGTGCCAGCCGAAGACAGGGTGGTCTCAATGAGCAGTTCTTC. As protein: CASRRQGGLNEQFF. Full variable domain (missing parts from reference TRBV28 and TRBJ2-1): DVKVTQSSRYLVKRTGEKVFLECVQDMDHENMFWYRQDPGLGLRLIYFSYDVKMKEKGDIPEGYSVSREKKERFSLILESASTNQTSMYLCASRRQGGLNEQFFGPGTRLTVL.

This clonotype was seen more than once but under ten times. The rearrangement links TRBV12-3 or TRBV12-4 to TRBJ1-2; D might be TRBD1 (5 bases). The CDR3 totals 15 residues. Trimming removed 6 bases at V and 4 bases at J, with 18 bases between. The CDR3 DNA reads TGTGCCAGCAGGGGGACCGCTTCTTTATCCTATGGCTACACCTTC. It codes for CASRGTASLSYGYTF.

This clonotype was observed a handful of times. The rearrangement uses TRBV12-3 or TRBV12-4 and TRBJ2-5, with D maybe TRBD2 (5 bases). CDR3 length: 15 amino acids. V shed 3 bases and J shed 3 bases, with 14 bases lying between them. CDR3 sequence reads: CASSLRATREETQYF. In DNA, the CDR3 is TGTGCCAGCAGTTTGCGGGCAACGAGGGAAGAGACCCAGTACTTC.

The gene calls are TRBV20-1 and TRBJ1-6; the match to TRBD1 covers 8 bases. The trim removed 0 bases at V and 6 bases at J, leaving 4 bases unmatched. The CDR3 contains 15 residues. The V gene's germline CDR1 is DFQATT and CDR2 SNEGSKA (reference sequence). The CDR3 protein is CSARDQTGVNSPLHF. The DNA for the CDR3 is TGCAGTGCTAGAGATCAGACAGGGGTTAATTCACCCCTCCACTTT.

This clonotype was seen ten or more times. This chain uses TRBV9 with TRBJ2-3; D assignment may be TRBD1 or TRBD2 (6 bases each). Germline lookup yields CDR1 SGDLS and CDR2 YYNGEE. The CDR3 has 14 residues. Trimming cost V 4 bases and J 4 bases, with 13 bases left between them. CDR3 loop: CASSLQGGADTQYF. CDR3 DNA: TGTGCCAGCAGCTTACAGGGAGGTGCAGATACGCAGTATTTT.

The rearrangement links TRBV11-1 to TRBJ2-7, with 12 bases matching TRBD1. Germline V gives CDR1 SGHAT, CDR2 FQDESV (reference sequence). V was pared by 2 bases and J by 1 base, with 9 bases of the junction left unmatched. The CDR3 totals 18 residues. The CDR3 DNA is TGTGCCAGCAGCTTAATTCTTAAGGGACAGGGGGCTTCCTACGAGCAGTACTTC. It is translated as CASSLILKGQGASYEQYF.